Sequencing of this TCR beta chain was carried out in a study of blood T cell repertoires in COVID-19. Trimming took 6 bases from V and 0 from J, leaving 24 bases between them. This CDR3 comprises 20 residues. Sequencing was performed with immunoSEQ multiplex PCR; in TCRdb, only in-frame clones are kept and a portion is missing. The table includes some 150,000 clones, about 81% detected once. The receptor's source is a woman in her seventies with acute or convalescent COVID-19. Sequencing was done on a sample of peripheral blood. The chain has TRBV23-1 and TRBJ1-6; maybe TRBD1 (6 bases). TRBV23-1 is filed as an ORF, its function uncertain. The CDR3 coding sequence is TGCGCCAGCAGCCAACACCTCTGGGTTGGGGGCCGCTCCTATAATTCACCCCTCCACTTT. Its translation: CASSQHLWVGGRSYNSPLHF.